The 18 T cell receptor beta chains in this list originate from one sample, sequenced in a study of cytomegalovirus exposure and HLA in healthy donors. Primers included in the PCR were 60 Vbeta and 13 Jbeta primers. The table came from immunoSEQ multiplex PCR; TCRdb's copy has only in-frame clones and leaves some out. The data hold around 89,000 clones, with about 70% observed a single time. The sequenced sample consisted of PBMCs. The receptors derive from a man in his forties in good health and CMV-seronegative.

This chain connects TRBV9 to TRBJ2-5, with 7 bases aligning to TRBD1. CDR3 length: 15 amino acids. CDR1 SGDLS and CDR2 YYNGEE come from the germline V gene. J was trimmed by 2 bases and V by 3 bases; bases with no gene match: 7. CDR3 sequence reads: CASSALGQRQETQYF. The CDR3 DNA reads TGTGCCAGCAGCGCTTTGGGACAGAGACAAGAGACCCAGTACTTC.

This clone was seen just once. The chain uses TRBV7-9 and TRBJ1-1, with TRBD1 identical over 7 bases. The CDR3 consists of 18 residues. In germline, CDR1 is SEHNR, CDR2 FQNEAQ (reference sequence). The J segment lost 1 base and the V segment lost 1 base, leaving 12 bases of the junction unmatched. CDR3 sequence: CASSLGLTGTLRNTEAFF. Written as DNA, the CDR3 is TGTGCCAGCAGCTTAGGCTTGACAGGGACACTCAGGAACACTGAAGCTTTCTTT.

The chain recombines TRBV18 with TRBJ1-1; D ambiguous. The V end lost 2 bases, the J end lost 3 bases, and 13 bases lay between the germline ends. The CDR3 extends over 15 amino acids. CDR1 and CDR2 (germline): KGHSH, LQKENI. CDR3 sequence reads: CASSPGPFVYTEAFF. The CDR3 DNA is TGTGCCAGCTCACCAGGGCCCTTTGTCTACACTGAAGCTTTCTTT.

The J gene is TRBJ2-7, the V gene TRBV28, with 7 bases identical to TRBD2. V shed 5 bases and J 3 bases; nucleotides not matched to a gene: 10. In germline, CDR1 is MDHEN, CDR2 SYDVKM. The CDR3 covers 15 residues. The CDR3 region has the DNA TGTGCCAGCAGTCCCTCCCAAGCGGGGAGCTACGAGCAGTACTTC. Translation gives CASSPSQAGSYEQYF.

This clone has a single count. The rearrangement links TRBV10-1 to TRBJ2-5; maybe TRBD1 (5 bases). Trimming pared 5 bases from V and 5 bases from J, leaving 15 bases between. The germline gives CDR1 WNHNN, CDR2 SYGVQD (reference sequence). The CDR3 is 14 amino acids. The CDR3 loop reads CASSRVSGLETQYF. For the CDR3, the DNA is TGCGCCAGCAGTCGTGTTTCAGGGTTGGAGACCCAGTACTTC.

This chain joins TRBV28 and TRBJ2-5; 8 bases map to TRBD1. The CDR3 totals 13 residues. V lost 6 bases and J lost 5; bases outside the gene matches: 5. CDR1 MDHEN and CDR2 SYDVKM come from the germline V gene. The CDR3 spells CASRTQGEETQYF. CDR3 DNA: TGTGCCAGCAGGACACAGGGGGAGGAGACCCAGTACTTC.

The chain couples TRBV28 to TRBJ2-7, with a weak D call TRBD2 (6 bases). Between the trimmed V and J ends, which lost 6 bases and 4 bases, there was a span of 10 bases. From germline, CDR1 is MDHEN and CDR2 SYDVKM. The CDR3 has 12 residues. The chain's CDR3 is CASSRGLYEQYF. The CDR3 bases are TGTGCCAGCAGCCGGGGACTTTACGAGCAGTACTTC.

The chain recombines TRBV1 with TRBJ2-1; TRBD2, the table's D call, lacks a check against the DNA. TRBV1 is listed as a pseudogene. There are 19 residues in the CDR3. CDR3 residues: CTSSQDACSSGPTYNEQFF. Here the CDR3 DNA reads TGCACCAGCAGCCAAGACGCGTGCTCTAGCGGGCCTACCTACAATGAGCAGTTCTTC.

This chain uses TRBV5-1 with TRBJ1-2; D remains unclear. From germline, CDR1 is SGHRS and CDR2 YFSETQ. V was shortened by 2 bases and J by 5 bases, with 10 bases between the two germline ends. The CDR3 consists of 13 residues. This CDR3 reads CASSFRTEYGYTF. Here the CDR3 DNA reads TGCGCCAGCAGCTTCCGGACTGAATATGGCTACACCTTC.

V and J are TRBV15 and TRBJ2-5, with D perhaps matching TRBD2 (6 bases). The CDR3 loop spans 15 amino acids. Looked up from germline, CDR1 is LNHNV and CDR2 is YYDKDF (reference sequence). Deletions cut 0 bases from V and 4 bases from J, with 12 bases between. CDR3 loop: CATSRERVGGETQYF. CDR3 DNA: TGTGCCACCAGCAGAGAGCGGGTCGGGGGAGAGACCCAGTACTTC.

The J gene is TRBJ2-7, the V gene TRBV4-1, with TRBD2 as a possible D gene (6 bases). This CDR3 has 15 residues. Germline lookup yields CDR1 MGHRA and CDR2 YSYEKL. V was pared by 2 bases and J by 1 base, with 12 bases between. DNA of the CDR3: TGCGCCAGCAGCCAACCGGGACTGAATTCCTACGAGCAGTACTTC. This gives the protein CASSQPGLNSYEQYF.

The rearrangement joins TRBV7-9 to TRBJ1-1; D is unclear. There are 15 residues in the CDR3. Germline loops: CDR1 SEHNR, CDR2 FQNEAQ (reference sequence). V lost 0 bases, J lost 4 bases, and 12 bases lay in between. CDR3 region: CASSLAKSAGTEAFF. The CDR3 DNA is TGTGCCAGCAGCTTAGCGAAAAGTGCCGGCACTGAAGCTTTCTTT.

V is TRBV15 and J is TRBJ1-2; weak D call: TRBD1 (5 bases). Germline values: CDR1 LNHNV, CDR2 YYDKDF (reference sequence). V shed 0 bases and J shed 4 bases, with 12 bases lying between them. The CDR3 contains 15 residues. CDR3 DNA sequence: TGTGCCACCAGCAGAGACGATGACAGCTTCTATGGCTACACCTTC. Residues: CATSRDDDSFYGYTF.

The CDR3, as DNA: TGCGCCAGCAGCTTGGGGACAGGAGCGAACACTGAAGCTTTCTTT. This codes for CASSLGTGANTEAFF. V gene TRBV5-1 combines with J gene TRBJ1-1; the match to TRBD1 covers 7 bases. Trimming cost V 0 bases and J 1 base; bases outside gene matches: 3. Germline V gene data show CDR1 as SGHRS and CDR2 as YFSETQ. CDR3 length: 15 residues.

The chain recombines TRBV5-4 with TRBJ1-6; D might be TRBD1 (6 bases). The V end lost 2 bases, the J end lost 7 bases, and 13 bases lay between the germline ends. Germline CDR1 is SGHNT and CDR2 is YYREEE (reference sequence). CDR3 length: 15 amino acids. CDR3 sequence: CASSLGQFMNSPLHF. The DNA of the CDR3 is TGTGCCAGCAGCTTAGGACAGTTCATGAATTCACCCCTCCACTTT.

The CDR3 coding sequence is TGTGCCAGCAGCGGGGGAGGAGCGGCCGGGGTGACCCAGTACTTC. Translation: CASSGGGAAGVTQYF. This chain joins TRBV2 and TRBJ2-5; D possibly corresponds to TRBD2 (6 bases). Germline V gives CDR1 SNHLY, CDR2 FYNNEI. With 6 bases removed from V and 7 bases from J, the gap between germline ends came to 21 bases. The CDR3 runs 15 residues.

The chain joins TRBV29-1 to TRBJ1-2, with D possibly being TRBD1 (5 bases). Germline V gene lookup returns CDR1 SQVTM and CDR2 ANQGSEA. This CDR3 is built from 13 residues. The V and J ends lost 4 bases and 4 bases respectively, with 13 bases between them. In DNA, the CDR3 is TGCAGCGTTGTTCTCCAGGGAGGCTATGGCTACACCTTC. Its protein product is CSVVLQGGYGYTF.

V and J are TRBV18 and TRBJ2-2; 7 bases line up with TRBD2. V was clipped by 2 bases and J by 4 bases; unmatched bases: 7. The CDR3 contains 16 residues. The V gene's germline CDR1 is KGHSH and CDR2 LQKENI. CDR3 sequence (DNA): TGTGCCAGCTCACCAAGCGGGGCGGGTCTCACCGGGGAGCTGTTTTTT. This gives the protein CASSPSGAGLTGELFF.